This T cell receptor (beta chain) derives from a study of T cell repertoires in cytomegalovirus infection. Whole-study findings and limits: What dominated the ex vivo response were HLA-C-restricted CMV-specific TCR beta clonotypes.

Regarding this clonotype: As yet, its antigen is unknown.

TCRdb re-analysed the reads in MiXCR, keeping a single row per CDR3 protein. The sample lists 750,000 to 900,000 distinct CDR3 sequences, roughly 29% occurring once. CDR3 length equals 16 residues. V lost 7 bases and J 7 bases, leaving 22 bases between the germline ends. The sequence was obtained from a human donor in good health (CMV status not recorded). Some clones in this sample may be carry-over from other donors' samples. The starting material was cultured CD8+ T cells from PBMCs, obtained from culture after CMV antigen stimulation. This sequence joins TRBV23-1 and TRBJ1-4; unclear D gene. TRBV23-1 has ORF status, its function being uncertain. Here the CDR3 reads CASTYLKAGNPEKLFF. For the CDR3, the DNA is TGCGCCAGCACATACCTTAAGGCCGGCAACCCTGAAAAACTGTTTTTT.